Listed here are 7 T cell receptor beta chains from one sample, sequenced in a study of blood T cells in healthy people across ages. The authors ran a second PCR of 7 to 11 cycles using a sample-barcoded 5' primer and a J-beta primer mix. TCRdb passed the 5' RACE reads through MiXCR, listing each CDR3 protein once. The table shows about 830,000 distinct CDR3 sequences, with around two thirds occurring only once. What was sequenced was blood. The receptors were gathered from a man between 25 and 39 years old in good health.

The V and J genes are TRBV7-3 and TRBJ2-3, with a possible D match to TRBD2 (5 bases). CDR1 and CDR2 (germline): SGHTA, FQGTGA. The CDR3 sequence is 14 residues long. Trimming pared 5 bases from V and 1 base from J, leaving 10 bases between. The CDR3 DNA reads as TGTGCCAGCAGCCTCACCGGGGGCACAGATACGCAGTATTTT. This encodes CASSLTGGTDTQYF.

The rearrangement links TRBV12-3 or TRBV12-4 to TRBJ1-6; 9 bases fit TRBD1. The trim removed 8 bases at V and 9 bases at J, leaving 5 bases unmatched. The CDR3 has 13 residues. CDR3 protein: CASRRDRASPLHF. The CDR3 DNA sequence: TGTGCCAGCCGCCGGGACAGGGCTTCACCCCTCCACTTT.

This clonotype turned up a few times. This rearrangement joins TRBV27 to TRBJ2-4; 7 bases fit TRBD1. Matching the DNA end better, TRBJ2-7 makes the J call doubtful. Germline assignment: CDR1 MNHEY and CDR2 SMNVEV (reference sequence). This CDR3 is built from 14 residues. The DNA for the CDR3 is TGTGCCAGCAGCTCGGGACAGCGGCATTACGAGCAGTACTTC. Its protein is CASSSGQRHYEQYF.

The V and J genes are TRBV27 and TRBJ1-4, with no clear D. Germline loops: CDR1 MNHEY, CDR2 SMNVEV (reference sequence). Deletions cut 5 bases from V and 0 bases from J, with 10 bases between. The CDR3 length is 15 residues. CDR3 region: CASSLTRATNEKLFF. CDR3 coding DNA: TGTGCCAGCAGTCTTACGCGGGCAACTAATGAAAAACTGTTTTTT. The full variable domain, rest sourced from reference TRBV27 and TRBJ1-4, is EAQVTQNPRYLITVTGKKLTVTCSQNMNHEYMSWYRQDPGLGLRQIYYSMNVEVTDKGDVPEGYKVSRKEKRNFPLILESPSPNQTSLYFCASSLTRATNEKLFFGSGTQLSVL.

The CDR3 DNA sequence: TGTGCCAGCAGCCAGGCCCCGGGACTCGAATTCTACGAGCAGTACTTC. Amino acids: CASSQAPGLEFYEQYF. The J gene is TRBJ2-7, the V gene TRBV4-2; TRBD2 is a possible D gene (6 bases). Per germline, CDR1 LGHNA and CDR2 YNFKEQ. The CDR3 loop spans 16 amino acids. Trimming stripped 3 bases from V and 3 bases from J, with 18 bases between.

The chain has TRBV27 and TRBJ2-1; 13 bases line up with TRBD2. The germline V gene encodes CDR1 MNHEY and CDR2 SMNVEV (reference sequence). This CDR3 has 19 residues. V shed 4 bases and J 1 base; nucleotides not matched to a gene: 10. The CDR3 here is CASSSPTSGGVVSYNEQFF. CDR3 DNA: TGTGCCAGCAGTTCCCCCACTAGCGGGGGGGTAGTTTCCTACAATGAGCAGTTCTTC.

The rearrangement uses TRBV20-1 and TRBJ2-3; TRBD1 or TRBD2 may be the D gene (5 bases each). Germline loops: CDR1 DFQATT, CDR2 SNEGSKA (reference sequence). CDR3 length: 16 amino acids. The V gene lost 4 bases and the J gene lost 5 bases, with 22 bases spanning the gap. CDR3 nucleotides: TGCAGTGCTATTCCGGGACGACAAACGTTAGTAGATACGCAGTATTTT. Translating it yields CSAIPGRQTLVDTQYF.